This TCR beta chain was obtained from a study of blood T cell repertoires in COVID-19. This CDR3 is built from 15 residues. CDR1 is SGHTA and CDR2 is FQGNSA in the germline V gene. V was cut by 6 bases and J by 6 bases, with 15 bases left in between. Profiled with immunoSEQ multiplex PCR; TCRdb holds only in-frame clones, not every one. In the table there are some 270,000 clones, 70% to 90% of which are singletons. This clonotype originated in a woman under 40 with acute COVID-19. The chain combines TRBV7-2 with TRBJ1-6; tentative D call: TRBD1 (6 bases). The sequenced material came from PBMCs or T cells enriched from blood (not recorded which). CDR3 loop: CASSSTQGSNSPLHF. CDR3 DNA sequence: TGTGCCAGCAGTTCAACCCAGGGGTCTAATTCACCCCTCCACTTT.